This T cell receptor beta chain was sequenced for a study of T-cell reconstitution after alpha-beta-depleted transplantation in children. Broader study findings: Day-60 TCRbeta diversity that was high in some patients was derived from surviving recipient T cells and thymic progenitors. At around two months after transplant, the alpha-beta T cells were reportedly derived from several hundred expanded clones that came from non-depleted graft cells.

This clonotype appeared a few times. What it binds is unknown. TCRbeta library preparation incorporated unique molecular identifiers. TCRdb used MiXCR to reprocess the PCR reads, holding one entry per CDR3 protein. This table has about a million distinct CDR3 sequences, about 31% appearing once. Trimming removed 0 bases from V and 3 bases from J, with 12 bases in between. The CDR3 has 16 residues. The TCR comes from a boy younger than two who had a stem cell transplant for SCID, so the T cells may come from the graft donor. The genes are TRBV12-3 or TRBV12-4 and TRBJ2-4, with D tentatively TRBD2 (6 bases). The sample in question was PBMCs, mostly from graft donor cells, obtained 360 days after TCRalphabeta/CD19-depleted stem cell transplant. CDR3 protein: CASSLAEGWGKNIQYF. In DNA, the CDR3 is TGTGCCAGCAGTTTAGCGGAGGGGTGGGGCAAAAACATTCAGTACTTC.